These 3 T cell receptor beta chains came from one sample sequenced in a study of breast tumors, draining lymph nodes, adjacent tissues. Breast cancer patients provided tissue from their axillary draining lymph nodes. TCRdb fed the multiplex PCR reads into MiXCR, producing one record per CDR3 protein. The sample contains 100,000 or so distinct CDR3 sequences, 21% of which appear only once. The sequenced sample was axillary lymph node tissue. The receptors originated from a female donor with breast cancer. Some clones in this sample may be carry-over from other donors' samples.

This clonotype was counted at least ten times. This rearrangement joins TRBV2 to TRBJ1-5; possibly TRBD1 for D (5 bases). There are 16 residues in the CDR3. Germline assignment: CDR1 SNHLY and CDR2 FYNNEI. V lost 6 bases and J lost 6, with 21 bases in between. This CDR3 reads CASSPGLTVEGQPQHF. CDR3 sequence (DNA): TGTGCCAGCAGCCCAGGGTTGACAGTCGAGGGTCAGCCCCAGCATTTT.

This clonotype occurred a few times. This may be a read error, as it is one base from a much larger clone. The chain has TRBV15 and TRBJ2-1, with 12 bases lining up with TRBD2. Losses at the gene ends were 8 bases for V and 7 bases for J; bases not matched to a gene: 15. This CDR3 has 17 amino acids. Germline-derived CDR1 and CDR2 are LNHNV and YYDKDF (reference sequence). The CDR3 nucleotides read TGTGCCACCGGCCTCCCTGCTAGCGGGGGGGCCGGGAATGAGCAGTTCTTC. This codes for CATGLPASGGAGNEQFF. The variable domain in full, completed from reference TRBV15 and TRBJ2-1, reads DAMVIQNPRYQVTQFGKPVTLSCSQTLNHNVMYWYQQKSSQAPKLLFHYYDKDFNNEADTPDNFQSRRPNTSFCFLDIRSPGLGDTAMYLCATGLPASGGAGNEQFFGPGTRLTVL.

This clonotype was picked up a small number of times. This chain links TRBV28 with TRBJ1-5; D not certain. The CDR3 has 14 residues. Germline V gene lookup returns CDR1 MDHEN and CDR2 SYDVKM. Trimming pared 6 bases from V and 5 bases from J, leaving 14 bases between. The CDR3 sequence: CASRSSISHQPQHF. The CDR3 DNA reads as TGTGCCAGCAGGTCTTCCATCTCTCATCAGCCCCAGCATTTT.